This T cell receptor (beta chain) was captured by sequencing in a study of shared clonotypes between healthy human individuals. The study, taken as a whole, reports: Clonotypes not shared had lower generation probabilities than those common to all four donors.

Points on this clone: What it binds is unknown. Other DNA sequences from this sample encode an identical CDR3 as well.

Sequencing was performed with immunoSEQ multiplex PCR; in TCRdb, only in-frame clones are kept and a portion is missing. This table has about 2 million clones, about 94% appearing once. Looked up from germline, CDR1 is SGHDT and CDR2 is YYEEEE. The CDR3 loop spans 13 amino acids. The V end was cut by 2 bases, the J end by 1 base, with 5 bases between. Naive CD8 cells lacked CD45RO, underwent positive selection for CCR7 and left out terminally differentiated effector memory CD45RA+ cells. Specimen: naive CD8+ T cells sorted from blood. The clonotype comes from a young man in good health. J is TRBJ2-3 and V is TRBV5-6; TRBD2 is a possible D gene (5 bases). Written as DNA, the CDR3 is TGTGCCAGCAGCTTCGGGGGCACAGATACGCAGTATTTT. Protein: CASSFGGTDTQYF.